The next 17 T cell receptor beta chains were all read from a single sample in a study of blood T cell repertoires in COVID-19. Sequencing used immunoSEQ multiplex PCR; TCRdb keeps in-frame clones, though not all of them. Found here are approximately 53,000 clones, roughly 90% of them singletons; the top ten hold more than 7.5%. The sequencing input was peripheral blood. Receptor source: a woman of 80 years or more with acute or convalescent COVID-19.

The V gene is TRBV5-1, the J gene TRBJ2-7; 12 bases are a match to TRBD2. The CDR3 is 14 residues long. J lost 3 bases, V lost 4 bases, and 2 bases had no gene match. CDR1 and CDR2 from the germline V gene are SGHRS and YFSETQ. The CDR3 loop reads CASSTLAGGYEQYF. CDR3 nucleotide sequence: TGCGCCAGCAGCACACTAGCGGGAGGCTACGAGCAGTACTTC.

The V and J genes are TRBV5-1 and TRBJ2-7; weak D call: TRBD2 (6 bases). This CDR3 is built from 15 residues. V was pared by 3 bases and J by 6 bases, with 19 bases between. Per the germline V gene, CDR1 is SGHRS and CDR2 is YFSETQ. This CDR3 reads CASSWDSPDSGEQYF. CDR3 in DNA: TGCGCCAGCAGCTGGGACTCACCAGATTCGGGCGAGCAGTACTTC.

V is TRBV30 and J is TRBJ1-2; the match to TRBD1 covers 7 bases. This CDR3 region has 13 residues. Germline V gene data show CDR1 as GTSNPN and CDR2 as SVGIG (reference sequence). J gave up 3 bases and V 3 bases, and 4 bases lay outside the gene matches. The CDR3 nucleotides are TGTGCCTGGAGCTGGACAGGAGACTATGGCTACACCTTC. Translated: CAWSWTGDYGYTF.

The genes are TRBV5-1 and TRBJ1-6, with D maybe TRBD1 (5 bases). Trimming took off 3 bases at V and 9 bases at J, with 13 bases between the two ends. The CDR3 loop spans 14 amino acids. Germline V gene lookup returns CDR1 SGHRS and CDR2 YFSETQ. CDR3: CASSSTERASPLHF. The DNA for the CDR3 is TGCGCCAGCAGCTCGACAGAAAGAGCTTCACCCCTCCACTTT.

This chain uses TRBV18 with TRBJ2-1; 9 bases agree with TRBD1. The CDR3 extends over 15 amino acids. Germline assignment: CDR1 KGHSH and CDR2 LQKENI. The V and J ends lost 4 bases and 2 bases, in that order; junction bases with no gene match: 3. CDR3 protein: CASSLGTGPYNEQFF. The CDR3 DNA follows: TGTGCCAGCTCACTTGGGACAGGGCCCTACAATGAGCAGTTCTTC.

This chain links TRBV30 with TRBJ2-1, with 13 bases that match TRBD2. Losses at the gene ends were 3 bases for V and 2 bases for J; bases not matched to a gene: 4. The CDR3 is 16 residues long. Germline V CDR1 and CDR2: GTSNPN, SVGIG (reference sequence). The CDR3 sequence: CAWSETSGRPYNEQFF. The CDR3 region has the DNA TGTGCCTGGAGCGAGACTAGCGGGAGGCCCTACAATGAGCAGTTCTTC.

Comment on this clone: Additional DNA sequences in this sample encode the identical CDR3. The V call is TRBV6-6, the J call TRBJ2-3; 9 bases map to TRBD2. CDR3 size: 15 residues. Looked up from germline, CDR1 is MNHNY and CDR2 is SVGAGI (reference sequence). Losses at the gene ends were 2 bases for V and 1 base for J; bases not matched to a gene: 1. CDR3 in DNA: TGTGCCAGCAGTTACAGGACTAGCGGCACAGATACGCAGTATTTT. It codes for CASSYRTSGTDTQYF.

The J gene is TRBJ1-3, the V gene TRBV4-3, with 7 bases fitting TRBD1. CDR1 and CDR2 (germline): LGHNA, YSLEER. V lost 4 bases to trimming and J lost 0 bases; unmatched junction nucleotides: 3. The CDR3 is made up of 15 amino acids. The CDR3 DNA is TGCGCCAGCAGCCCAGGGGGTCTCTCTGGAAACACCATATATTTT. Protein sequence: CASSPGGLSGNTIYF.

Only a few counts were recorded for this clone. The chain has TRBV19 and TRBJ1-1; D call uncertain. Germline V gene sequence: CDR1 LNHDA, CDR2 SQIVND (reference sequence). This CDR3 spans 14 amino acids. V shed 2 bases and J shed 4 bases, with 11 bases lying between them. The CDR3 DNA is TGTGCCAGTAGTATATTAGGAGTTGTCACTGAAGCTTTCTTT. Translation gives CASSILGVVTEAFF.

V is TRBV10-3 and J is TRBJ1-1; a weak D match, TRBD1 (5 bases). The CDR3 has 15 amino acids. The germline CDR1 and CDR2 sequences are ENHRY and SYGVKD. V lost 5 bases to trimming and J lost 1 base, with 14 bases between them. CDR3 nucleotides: TGTGCCATCAGTCCTGGACAACCTCAGAACACTGAAGCTTTCTTT. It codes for CAISPGQPQNTEAFF.

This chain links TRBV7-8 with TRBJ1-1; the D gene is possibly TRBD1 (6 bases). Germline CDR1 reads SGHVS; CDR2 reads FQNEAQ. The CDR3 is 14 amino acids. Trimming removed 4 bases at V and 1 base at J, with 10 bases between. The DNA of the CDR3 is TGTGCCAGCAGCTGGCAGGGGTCGAACACTGAAGCTTTCTTT. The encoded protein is CASSWQGSNTEAFF. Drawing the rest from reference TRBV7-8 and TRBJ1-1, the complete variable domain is GAGVSQSPRYKVAKRGQDVALRCDPISGHVSLFWYQQALGQGPEFLTYFQNEAQLDKSGLPSDRFFAERPEGSVSTLKIQRTQQEDSAVYLCASSWQGSNTEAFFGQGTRLTVV.

The CDR3 here is CASSILGTSQETQYF. DNA for the CDR3: TGTGCCAGTAGTATCCTAGGGACATCCCAAGAGACCCAGTACTTC. The chain links TRBV19 to TRBJ2-5; possibly TRBD1 for D (6 bases). The CDR3 consists of 15 residues. Germline-derived CDR1 and CDR2 are LNHDA and SQIVND (reference sequence). With 3 bases removed from V and 1 base from J, the gap between germline ends came to 12 bases. Using reference TRBV19 and TRBJ2-5 for the parts outside the CDR3, the full variable domain is DGGITQSPKYLFRKEGQNVTLSCEQNLNHDAMYWYRQDPGQGLRLIYYSQIVNDFQKGDIAEGYSVSREKKESFPLTVTSAQKNPTAFYLCASSILGTSQETQYFGPGTRLLVL.

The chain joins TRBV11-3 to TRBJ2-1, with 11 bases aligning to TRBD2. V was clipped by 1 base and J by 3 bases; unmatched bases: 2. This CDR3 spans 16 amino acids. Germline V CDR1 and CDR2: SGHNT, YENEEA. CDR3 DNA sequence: TGTGCCAGCAGCTTAGGTGGGACTAGCGGCTACAATGAGCAGTTCTTC. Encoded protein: CASSLGGTSGYNEQFF.

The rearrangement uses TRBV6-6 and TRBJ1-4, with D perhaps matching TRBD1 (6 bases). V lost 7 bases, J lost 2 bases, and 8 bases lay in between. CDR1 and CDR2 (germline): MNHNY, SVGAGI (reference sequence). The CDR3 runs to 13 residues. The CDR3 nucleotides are TGTGCCAGCACAGGGGCTACTAATGAAAAACTGTTTTTT. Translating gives CASTGATNEKLFF.

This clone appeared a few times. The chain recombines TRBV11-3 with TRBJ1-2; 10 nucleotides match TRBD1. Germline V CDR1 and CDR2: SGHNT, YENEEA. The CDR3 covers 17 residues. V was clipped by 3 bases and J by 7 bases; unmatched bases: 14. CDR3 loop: CASSFGTGVSSLSGYTF. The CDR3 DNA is TGTGCCAGCAGCTTCGGGACAGGGGTCTCCTCTCTATCTGGCTACACCTTC.

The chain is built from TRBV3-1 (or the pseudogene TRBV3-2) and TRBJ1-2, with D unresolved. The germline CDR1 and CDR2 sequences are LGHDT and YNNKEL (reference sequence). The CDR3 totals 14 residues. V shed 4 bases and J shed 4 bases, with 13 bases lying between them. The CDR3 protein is CASSPISRGYGYTF. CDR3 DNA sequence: TGTGCCAGCAGCCCCATTTCTCGGGGCTATGGCTACACCTTC.

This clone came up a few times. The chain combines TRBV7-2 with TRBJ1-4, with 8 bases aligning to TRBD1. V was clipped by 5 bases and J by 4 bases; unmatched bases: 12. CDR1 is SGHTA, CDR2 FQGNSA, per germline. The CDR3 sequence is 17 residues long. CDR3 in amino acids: CASSRQGAGIGNEKLFF. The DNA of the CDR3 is TGTGCCAGCAGCCGGCAGGGGGCCGGTATTGGTAATGAAAAACTGTTTTTT.